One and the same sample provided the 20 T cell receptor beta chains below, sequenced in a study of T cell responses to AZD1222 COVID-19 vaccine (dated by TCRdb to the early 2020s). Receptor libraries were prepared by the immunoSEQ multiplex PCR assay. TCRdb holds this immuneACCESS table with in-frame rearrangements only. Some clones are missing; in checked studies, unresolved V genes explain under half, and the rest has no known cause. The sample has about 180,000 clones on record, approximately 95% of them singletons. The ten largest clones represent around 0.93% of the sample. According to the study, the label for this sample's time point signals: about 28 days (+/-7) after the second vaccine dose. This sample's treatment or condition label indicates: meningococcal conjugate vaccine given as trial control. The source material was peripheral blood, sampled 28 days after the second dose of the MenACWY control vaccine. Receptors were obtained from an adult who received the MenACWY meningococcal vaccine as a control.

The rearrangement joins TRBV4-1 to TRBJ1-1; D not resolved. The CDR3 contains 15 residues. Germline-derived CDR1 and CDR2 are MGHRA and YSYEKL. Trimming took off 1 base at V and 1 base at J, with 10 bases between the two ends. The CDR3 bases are TGCGCCAGCAGCCAAGGGAGGTACGGGAACACTGAAGCTTTCTTT. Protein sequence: CASSQGRYGNTEAFF.

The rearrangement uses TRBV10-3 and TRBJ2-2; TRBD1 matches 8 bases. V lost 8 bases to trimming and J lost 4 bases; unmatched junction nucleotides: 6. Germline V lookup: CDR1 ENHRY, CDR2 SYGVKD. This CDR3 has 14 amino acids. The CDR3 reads CAIGGQGGTGELFF. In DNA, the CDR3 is TGTGCCATCGGTGGACAGGGAGGCACCGGGGAGCTGTTTTTT.

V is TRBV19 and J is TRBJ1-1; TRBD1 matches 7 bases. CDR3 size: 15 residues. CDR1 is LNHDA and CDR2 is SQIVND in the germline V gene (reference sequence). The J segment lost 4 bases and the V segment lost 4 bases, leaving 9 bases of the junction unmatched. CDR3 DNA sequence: TGTGCCAGTAGTACTTCAACAGGGGTGAGCACTGAAGCTTTCTTT. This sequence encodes CASSTSTGVSTEAFF.

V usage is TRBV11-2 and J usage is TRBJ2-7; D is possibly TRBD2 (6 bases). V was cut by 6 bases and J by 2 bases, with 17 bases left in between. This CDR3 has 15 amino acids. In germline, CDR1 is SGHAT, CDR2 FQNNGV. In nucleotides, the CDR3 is TGTGCCAGCAGTTTGGCGGGGACCCTTACCTACGAGCAGTACTTC. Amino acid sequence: CASSLAGTLTYEQYF.

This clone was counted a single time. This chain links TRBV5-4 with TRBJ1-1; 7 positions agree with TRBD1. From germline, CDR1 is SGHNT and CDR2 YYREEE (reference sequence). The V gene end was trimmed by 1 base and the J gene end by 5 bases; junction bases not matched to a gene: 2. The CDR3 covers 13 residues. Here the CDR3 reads CASSLSGGTEAFF. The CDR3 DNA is TGTGCCAGCAGCTTGTCAGGGGGAACTGAAGCTTTCTTT. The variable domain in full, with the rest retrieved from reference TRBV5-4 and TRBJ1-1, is ETGVTQSPTHLIKTRGQQVTLRCSSQSGHNTVSWYQQALGQGPQFIFQYYREEENGRGNFPPRFSGLQFPNYSSELNVNALELDDSALYLCASSLSGGTEAFFGQGTRLTVV.

The CDR3 reads CASSQDGYQPQHF. The DNA of the CDR3 is TGTGCCAGCAGCCAGGACGGCTATCAGCCCCAGCATTTT. The V and J genes are TRBV7-9 and TRBJ1-5; unclear D gene. CDR1 is SEHNR and CDR2 is FQNEAQ in the germline V gene (reference sequence). V lost 5 bases and J lost 5, with 10 bases in between. The CDR3 loop spans 13 amino acids. The whole variable domain, filled in from reference TRBV7-9 and TRBJ1-5, reads DTGVSQNPRHKITKRGQNVTFRCDPISEHNRLYWYRQTLGQGPEFLTYFQNEAQLEKSRLLSDRFSAERPKGSFSTLEIQRTEQGDSAMYLCASSQDGYQPQHFGDGTRLSIL.

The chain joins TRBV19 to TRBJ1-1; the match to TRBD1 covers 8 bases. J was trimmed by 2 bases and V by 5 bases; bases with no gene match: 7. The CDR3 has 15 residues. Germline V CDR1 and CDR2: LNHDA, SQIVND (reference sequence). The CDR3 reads CASSPHTGGNTEAFF. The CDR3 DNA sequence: TGTGCCAGTAGTCCTCATACAGGGGGAAACACTGAAGCTTTCTTT.

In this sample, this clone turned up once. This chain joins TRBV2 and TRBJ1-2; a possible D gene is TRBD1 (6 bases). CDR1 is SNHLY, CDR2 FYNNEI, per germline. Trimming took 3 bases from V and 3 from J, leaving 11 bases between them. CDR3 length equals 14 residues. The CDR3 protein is CASSDPGADYGYTF. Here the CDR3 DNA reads TGTGCCAGCAGTGACCCAGGGGCAGACTATGGCTACACCTTC.

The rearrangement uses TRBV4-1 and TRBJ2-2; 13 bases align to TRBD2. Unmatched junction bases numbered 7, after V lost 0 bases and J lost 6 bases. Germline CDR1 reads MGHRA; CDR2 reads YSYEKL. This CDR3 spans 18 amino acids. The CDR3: CASSQDPLTSGGPGELFF. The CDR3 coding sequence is TGCGCCAGCAGCCAAGATCCCCTGACTAGCGGGGGGCCCGGGGAGCTGTTTTTT.

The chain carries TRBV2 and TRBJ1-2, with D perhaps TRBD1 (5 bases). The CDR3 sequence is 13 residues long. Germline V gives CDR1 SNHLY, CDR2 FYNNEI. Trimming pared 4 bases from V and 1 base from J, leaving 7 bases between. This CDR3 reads CASSGGGNYGYTF. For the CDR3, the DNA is TGTGCCAGCAGTGGCGGGGGTAACTATGGCTACACCTTC. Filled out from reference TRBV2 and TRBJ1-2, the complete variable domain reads EPEVTQTPSHQVTQMGQEVILRCVPISNHLYFYWYRQILGQKVEFLVSFYNNEISEKSEIFDDQFSVERPDGSNFTLKIRSTKLEDSAMYFCASSGGGNYGYTFGSGTRLTVV.

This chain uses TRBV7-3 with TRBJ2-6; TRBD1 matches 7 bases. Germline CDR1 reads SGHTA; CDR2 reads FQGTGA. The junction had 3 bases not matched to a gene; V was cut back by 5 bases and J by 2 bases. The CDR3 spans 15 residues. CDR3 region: CASSNRGPGANVLTF. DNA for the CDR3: TGTGCCAGCAGCAACAGGGGCCCTGGGGCCAACGTCCTGACTTTC. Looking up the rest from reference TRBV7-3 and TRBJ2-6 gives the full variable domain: GAGVSQTPSNKVTEKGKYVELRCDPISGHTALYWYRQSLGQGPEFLIYFQGTGAADDSGLPNDRFFAVRPEGSVSTLKIQRTERGDSAVYLCASSNRGPGANVLTFGAGSRLTVL.

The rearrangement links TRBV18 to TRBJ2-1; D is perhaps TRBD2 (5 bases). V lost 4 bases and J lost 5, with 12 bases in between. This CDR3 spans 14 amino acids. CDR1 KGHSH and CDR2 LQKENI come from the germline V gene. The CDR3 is CASSLLAVNNEQFF. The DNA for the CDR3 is TGTGCCAGCTCACTCCTAGCTGTCAACAATGAGCAGTTCTTC.

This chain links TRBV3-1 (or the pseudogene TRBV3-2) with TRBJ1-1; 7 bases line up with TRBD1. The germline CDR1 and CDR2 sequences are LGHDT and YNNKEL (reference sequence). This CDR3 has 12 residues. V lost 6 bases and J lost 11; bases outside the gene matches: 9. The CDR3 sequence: CASSLRQGLAFF. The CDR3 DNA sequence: TGTGCCAGCAGTTTGAGACAGGGACTCGCTTTCTTT.

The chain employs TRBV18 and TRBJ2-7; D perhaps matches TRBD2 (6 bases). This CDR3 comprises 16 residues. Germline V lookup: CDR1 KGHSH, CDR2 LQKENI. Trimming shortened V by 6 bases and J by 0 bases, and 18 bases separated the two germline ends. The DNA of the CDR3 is TGTGCCAGCTCCCCTTCCGGGGGTTGGGGCTCCTACGAGCAGTACTTC. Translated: CASSPSGGWGSYEQYF.

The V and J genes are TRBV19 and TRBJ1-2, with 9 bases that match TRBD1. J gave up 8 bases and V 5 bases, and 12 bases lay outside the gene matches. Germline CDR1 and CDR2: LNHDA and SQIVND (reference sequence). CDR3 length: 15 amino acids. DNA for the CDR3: TGTGCCAGTAGTGACAGGGGGGCAGCCCGGTCCGGCTACACCTTC. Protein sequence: CASSDRGAARSGYTF.

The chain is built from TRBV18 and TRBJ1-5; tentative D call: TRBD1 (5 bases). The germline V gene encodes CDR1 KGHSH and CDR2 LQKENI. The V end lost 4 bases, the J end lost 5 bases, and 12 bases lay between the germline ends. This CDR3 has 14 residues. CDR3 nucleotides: TGTGCCAGCTCACAGGGGATAGGCGATCAGCCCCAGCATTTT. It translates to CASSQGIGDQPQHF.

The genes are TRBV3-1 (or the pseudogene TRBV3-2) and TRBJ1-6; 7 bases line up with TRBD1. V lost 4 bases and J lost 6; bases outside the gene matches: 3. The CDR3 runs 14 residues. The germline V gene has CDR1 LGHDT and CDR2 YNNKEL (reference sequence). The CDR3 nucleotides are TGTGCCAGCAGCCGCGGGACAGTTAATTCACCCCTCCACTTT. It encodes CASSRGTVNSPLHF.

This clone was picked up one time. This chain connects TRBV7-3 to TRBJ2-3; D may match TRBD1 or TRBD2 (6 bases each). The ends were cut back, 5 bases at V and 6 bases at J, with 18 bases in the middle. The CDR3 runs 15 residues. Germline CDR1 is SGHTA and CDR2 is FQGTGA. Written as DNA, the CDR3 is TGTGCCAGCAGCCCGGGGTTGGGGGCGGGGGATACGCAGTATTTT. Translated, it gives CASSPGLGAGDTQYF.

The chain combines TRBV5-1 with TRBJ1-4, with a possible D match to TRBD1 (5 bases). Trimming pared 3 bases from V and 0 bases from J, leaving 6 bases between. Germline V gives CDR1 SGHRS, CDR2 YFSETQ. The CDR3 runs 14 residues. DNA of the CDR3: TGCGCCAGCAGCTCGACAGCAACTAATGAAAAACTGTTTTTT. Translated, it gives CASSSTATNEKLFF.

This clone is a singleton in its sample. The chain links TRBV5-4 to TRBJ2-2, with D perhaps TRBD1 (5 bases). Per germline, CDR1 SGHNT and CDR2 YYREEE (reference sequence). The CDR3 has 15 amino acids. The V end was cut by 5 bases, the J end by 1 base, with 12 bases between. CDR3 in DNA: TGTGCCAGCAGTTTTGACAGCCTGAACACCGGGGAGCTGTTTTTT. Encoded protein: CASSFDSLNTGELFF. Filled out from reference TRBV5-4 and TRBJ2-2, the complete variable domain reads ETGVTQSPTHLIKTRGQQVTLRCSSQSGHNTVSWYQQALGQGPQFIFQYYREEENGRGNFPPRFSGLQFPNYSSELNVNALELDDSALYLCASSFDSLNTGELFFGEGSRLTVL.